Listed here are 9 T cell receptor beta chains from one sample, sequenced in a study of cytomegalovirus exposure and HLA in healthy donors. Both 60 Vbeta primers and 13 Jbeta primers went into the PCR. Sequenced by immunoSEQ multiplex PCR; TCRdb stores in-frame clones only, minus some. The profile shows approximately 250,000 clones, more than 75% of them singletons. Sequencing was done on a sample of PBMCs. The receptors derive from a girl aged 2-10 years in good health and CMV-seronegative.

The chain carries TRBV30 and TRBJ2-5; 7 bases map to TRBD1. The J call may be in error: the DNA end matches TRBJ2-7 better. In germline, CDR1 is GTSNPN, CDR2 SVGIG (reference sequence). The CDR3 totals 13 residues. CDR3 protein: CAWSYRGNGEQYF. In DNA, the CDR3 is TGTGCCTGGTCATACAGGGGAAATGGCGAGCAGTACTTC.

The chain links TRBV6-5 to TRBJ2-2; 7 bases map to TRBD2. With V trimmed by 0 bases and J by 4 bases, 5 bases remained unmatched. Germline V gene data show CDR1 as MNHEY and CDR2 as SVGAGI. This CDR3 contains 16 residues. This CDR3 is CASSYSSSGGTGELFF. The CDR3 DNA follows: TGTGCCAGCAGTTACTCTTCTAGCGGAGGCACCGGGGAGCTGTTTTTT.

The chain links TRBV20-1 to TRBJ2-3, with D uncertain. Trimming took off 3 bases at V and 11 bases at J, with 12 bases between the two ends. Germline-derived CDR1 and CDR2 are DFQATT and SNEGSKA (reference sequence). The CDR3 spans 11 residues. The DNA of the CDR3 is TGCAGTGCTAGTGACTCCCTCGGGCAGTATTTT. Encoded protein: CSASDSLGQYF.

This chain connects TRBV28 to TRBJ1-4; 7 bases fit TRBD1. V lost 7 bases to trimming and J lost 12 bases; unmatched junction nucleotides: 11. The CDR3 extends over 13 amino acids. CDR1 is MDHEN and CDR2 is SYDVKM in the germline V gene. CDR3 sequence: CASTQGGFGELFF. The CDR3 DNA follows: TGTGCCAGCACCCAGGGGGGTTTTGGGGAACTGTTTTTT.

This chain links TRBV6-5 with TRBJ2-3, with TRBD2 as a possible D gene (6 bases). Germline CDR1 reads MNHEY; CDR2 reads SVGAGI. The CDR3 is 14 residues long. The V end lost 0 bases, the J end lost 5 bases, and 9 bases lay between the germline ends. This CDR3 reads CASSYSGGKDTQYF. The CDR3 DNA follows: TGTGCCAGCAGTTACTCTGGAGGGAAAGATACGCAGTATTTT.

The chain links TRBV4-1 to TRBJ2-5; D is possibly TRBD2 (6 bases). The CDR3 length is 14 residues. Germline CDR1 and CDR2: MGHRA and YSYEKL. The germline V and J ends were trimmed by 1 base and 5 bases, with 11 bases remaining between them. CDR3 in amino acids: CASSQVLAVETQYF. CDR3 nucleotide sequence: TGCGCCAGCAGCCAAGTACTAGCTGTTGAGACCCAGTACTTC.

V usage is TRBV5-4 and J usage is TRBJ2-7; 11 nucleotides agree with TRBD2. Per the germline V gene, CDR1 is SGHNT and CDR2 is YYREEE (reference sequence). After removal of 4 bases from V and 1 base from J, the junction contained 10 bases not matched to a gene. This CDR3 spans 17 amino acids. CDR3 loop: CASSTGTSGSISYEQYF. The CDR3, as DNA: TGTGCCAGCAGCACCGGGACTAGCGGAAGTATATCCTACGAGCAGTACTTC.

V and J are TRBV7-8 and TRBJ1-1, with a weak D call TRBD1 (5 bases). The V gene's germline CDR1 is SGHVS and CDR2 FQNEAQ. CDR3 length: 16 residues. The V end was cut by 1 base, the J end by 4 bases, with 16 bases between. The CDR3: CASSLVRGRVGTEAFF. The CDR3 DNA sequence: TGTGCCAGCAGCTTAGTTAGGGGCAGGGTTGGCACTGAAGCTTTCTTT.

This chain links TRBV18 with TRBJ1-5; D unclear. CDR3 size: 13 residues. Germline CDR1 is KGHSH and CDR2 is LQKENI. V lost 1 base, J lost 10 bases, and 11 bases lay in between. The CDR3 sequence is CASSPRPDSPQHF. The CDR3 coding sequence is TGTGCCAGCTCACCACGTCCGGACTCTCCCCAGCATTTT. Full variable domain (remainder filled in from reference TRBV18 and TRBJ1-5): NAGVMQNPRHLVRRRGQEARLRCSPMKGHSHVYWYRQLPEEGLKFMVYLQKENIIDESGMPKERFSAEFPKEGPSILRIQQVVRGDSAAYFCASSPRPDSPQHFGDGTRLSIL.